The 28 T cell receptor beta chains below all came from one sample that was sequenced in a study of read filtering for tumor transcriptome and immune sequencing. From about 400 ng of RNA, a library with molecular barcoded alpha/delta and beta/gamma adaptors was made. TCRdb re-derived calls from the reads in MiXCR, one entry per CDR3 protein. The sample carries about 39,000 distinct CDR3 sequences, around 15% recorded once. The sample consisted of a population of CD138-negative cells sorted from bone marrow. The source of these receptors is a donor older than 35 with multiple myeloma.

This clonotype was detected ten times or more. The genes are TRBV28 and TRBJ1-1; 8 nucleotides align to TRBD1. The V gene's germline CDR1 is MDHEN and CDR2 SYDVKM. The CDR3 length is 14 residues. V lost 5 bases, J lost 6 bases, and 8 bases stayed unmatched. The CDR3 protein is CASSTRTGISEAFF. In DNA form, the CDR3 reads TGTGCCAGCAGTACCCGGACAGGGATCTCTGAAGCTTTCTTT.

This clonotype was found many times. The gene calls are TRBV5-5 and TRBJ1-2; weak D call: TRBD1 (5 bases). Trimming took 4 bases from V and 0 from J, leaving 10 bases between them. CDR1 and CDR2 from the germline V gene are SGHKS and YYEKEE (reference sequence). This CDR3 spans 14 amino acids. The CDR3 DNA reads as TGTGCCAGCAGCATGGGGACGACTAACTATGGCTACACCTTC. Translated: CASSMGTTNYGYTF. Together with reference TRBV5-5 and TRBJ1-2, the CDR3 gives the full variable domain: DAGVTQSPTHLIKTRGQQVTLRCSPISGHKSVSWYQQVLGQGPQFIFQYYEKEERGRGNFPDRFSARQFPNYSSELNVNALLLGDSALYLCASSMGTTNYGYTFGSGTRLTVV.

There are many counts of this clonotype. The chain links TRBV11-2 to TRBJ2-1; 11 nucleotides line up with TRBD2. Germline V gene data show CDR1 as SGHAT and CDR2 as FQNNGV. The CDR3 is 15 residues long. V shed 1 base and J 6 bases; nucleotides not matched to a gene: 2. The CDR3, as DNA: TGTGCCAGCAGCTTAGGGACTAGCGGGTCCAATGAGCAGTTCTTC. This sequence encodes CASSLGTSGSNEQFF.

This clonotype was found many times. The chain is built from TRBV20-1 and TRBJ2-7; 7 bases are shared with TRBD2. CDR3 length: 15 residues. The J segment lost 2 bases and the V segment lost 6 bases, leaving 13 bases of the junction unmatched. In germline, CDR1 is DFQATT, CDR2 SNEGSKA (reference sequence). The CDR3 DNA is TGCAGTGCCACCCCCCCCCCTAGCGGAGCCTACGAGCAGTACTTC. Protein product: CSATPPPSGAYEQYF.

The chain couples TRBV20-1 to TRBJ2-2; possibly TRBD2 for D (6 bases). CDR3 size: 12 residues. With 4 bases removed from V and 7 bases from J, the gap between germline ends came to 10 bases. Germline V CDR1 and CDR2: DFQATT, SNEGSKA (reference sequence). The chain's CDR3 is CSATDGGGELFF. Here the CDR3 DNA reads TGCAGTGCTACCGACGGGGGCGGGGAGCTGTTTTTT.

This clonotype appeared a few times. This sequence may be a read error, since a much larger clone differs from it by one base. This rearrangement joins TRBV28 to TRBJ2-5, with 8 bases matching TRBD1. Germline V CDR1 and CDR2: MDHEN, SYDVKM. The CDR3 has 15 amino acids. The CDR3 sequence: CAGSLEAQGGGTQYF. CDR3 DNA sequence: TGTGCCGGCAGTTTAGAAGCACAGGGGGGTGGAACCCAGTACTTC.

A word on this clonotype: A clone one base away is much larger, so this may be a read error. J is TRBJ2-6 and V is TRBV15, with D possibly matching TRBD1 (5 bases). The CDR3 totals 15 residues. Germline lookup yields CDR1 LNHNV and CDR2 YYDKDF (reference sequence). The CDR3 loop reads CATSTELSGANGLTF. The CDR3 bases are TGTGCCACCAGCACCGAACTCTCTGGGGCCAACGGCCTGACTTTC. The full variable domain, rest sourced from reference TRBV15 and TRBJ2-6, is DAMVIQNPRYQVTQFGKPVTLSCSQTLNHNVMYWYQQKSSQAPKLLFHYYDKDFNNEADTPDNFQSRRPNTSFCFLDIRSPGLGDTAMYLCATSTELSGANGLTFGAGSRLTVL.

The sample holds many counts of this clonotype. The genes are TRBV12-3 or TRBV12-4 and TRBJ2-3; possible D gene TRBD1, 6 bases. The CDR3 loop spans 17 amino acids. V was trimmed by 6 bases and J by 0 bases, leaving 19 bases between them. The CDR3 DNA follows: TGTGCCAGCAGCCCCCCCACACAGGGCCCGAGCACAGATACGCAGTATTTT. It specifies CASSPPTQGPSTDTQYF.

This clonotype was seen a few times. The likely explanation is a read error, given a far larger clone one base away. The J gene is TRBJ2-1, the V gene TRBV3-1, with a weak D call TRBD1 (5 bases). The CDR3 sequence is 13 residues long. Germline CDR1 and CDR2: LGHDT and YNNKEL (reference sequence). Trimming took 2 bases from V and 10 from J, leaving 12 bases between them. The CDR3 is CASSQFTGYEQFF. The DNA of the CDR3 is TGTGCCAGCAGCCAATTCACAGGTTACGAGCAGTTCTTC.

In this sample, this clonotype turned up many times. The chain couples TRBV6-2 or TRBV6-3 to TRBJ2-7; possibly TRBD1 for D (5 bases). V was cut by 6 bases and J by 2 bases, with 11 bases left in between. The germline V gene encodes CDR1 MNHEY and CDR2 SVGEGT. This CDR3 contains 13 residues. The CDR3 spells CASSKTETYEQYF. CDR3 nucleotides: TGTGCCAGCAGCAAGACAGAGACCTACGAGCAGTACTTC.

This clonotype was seen ten or more times. The J gene is TRBJ2-7, the V gene TRBV6-2 or TRBV6-3; perhaps TRBD2 as D (5 bases). Trimming removed 2 bases at V and 6 bases at J, with 8 bases between. This CDR3 is 12 amino acids long. Germline-derived CDR1 and CDR2 are MNHEY and SVGEGT. CDR3 residues: CASSYVRGEQYF. In DNA, the CDR3 is TGTGCCAGCAGTTACGTCCGGGGCGAGCAGTACTTC.

This clonotype was seen a few times. Germline is not matched at one junction end, which may reflect a read error. This chain uses TRBV20-1 with TRBJ2-1, with 7 bases that match TRBD2. This CDR3 spans 14 amino acids. In germline, CDR1 is DFQATT, CDR2 SNEGSKA (reference sequence). Here the CDR3 reads CSARGGSSYSEQFF. Written as DNA, the CDR3 is TGCAGTGCTAGGGGCGGGAGCTCCTACAGTGAGCAGTTCTTC.

The table lists this clonotype with many counts. This chain uses TRBV5-1 with TRBJ2-3; no reliable D call. CDR1 is SGHRS and CDR2 is YFSETQ in the germline V gene. This CDR3 spans 19 amino acids. V lost 1 base to trimming and J lost 2 bases, with 23 bases between them. The CDR3 sequence: CASSLTGPRPRPATDTQYF. The CDR3 DNA reads TGCGCCAGCAGCTTGACCGGGCCTCGACCCCGACCGGCCACAGATACGCAGTATTTT.

This clonotype showed up many times. This chain joins TRBV28 and TRBJ2-2; 9 bases align to TRBD1. The CDR3 has 15 residues. In germline, CDR1 is MDHEN, CDR2 SYDVKM. Unmatched junction bases numbered 8, after V lost 6 bases and J lost 6 bases. Here the CDR3 reads CASRVPGQGPGELFF. DNA of the CDR3: TGTGCCAGCAGGGTCCCGGGACAGGGTCCCGGGGAGCTGTTTTTT.

The table lists this clonotype with a few counts. The chain links TRBV7-8 to TRBJ2-2; weak D call: TRBD2 (7 bases). CDR1 and CDR2 from the germline V gene are SGHVS and FQNEAQ. V was pared by 3 bases and J by 4 bases, with 12 bases between. This CDR3 contains 15 residues. The DNA of the CDR3 is TGTGCCAGCAGCTTCGCGGGGGCCGGCACCGGGGAGCTGTTTTTT. Protein sequence: CASSFAGAGTGELFF.

This clonotype was found once. A much larger clone lies one base from this, so it may be a read error. The rearrangement uses TRBV3-1 and TRBJ2-2; D might be TRBD2 (7 bases). There are 14 residues in the CDR3. Germline lookup yields CDR1 LGHDT and CDR2 YNNKEL (reference sequence). The CDR3 DNA is TGTGCCAGCAGCCAAGGGGGGGGCACCAGGGAGCTGTTTTTT. It specifies CASSQGGGTRELFF.

This clonotype appeared once. The chain has TRBV28 and TRBJ2-7; TRBD1 is a possible D gene (6 bases). Trimming took off 4 bases at V and 3 bases at J, with 13 bases between the two ends. The CDR3 has 14 residues. Germline-derived CDR1 and CDR2 are MDHEN and SYDVKM. The CDR3 reads CASSYPGQDYEQYF. As DNA, the CDR3 is TGTGCCAGCAGTTACCCGGGACAAGACTACGAGCAGTACTTC.

The chain carries TRBV6-6 and TRBJ1-1; D gene ambiguous. Germline V gene data show CDR1 as MNHNY and CDR2 as SVGAGI (reference sequence). Trimming removed 2 bases from V and 3 bases from J, with 4 bases in between. The CDR3 runs 12 residues. CDR3 sequence reads: CASSYADTEAFF. The CDR3 DNA is TGTGCCAGCAGTTACGCAGACACTGAAGCTTTCTTT.

Ten or more counts support this clonotype. The V and J genes are TRBV18 and TRBJ2-1, with D unresolved. The CDR3 covers 14 residues. The V gene lost 0 bases and the J gene lost 8 bases, with 11 bases spanning the gap. Germline assignment: CDR1 KGHSH and CDR2 LQKENI. The DNA for the CDR3 is TGTGCCAGCTCACCACCGGCAGATTTCTATGAGCAGTTCTTC. Translation gives CASSPPADFYEQFF.

The sample holds many counts of this clonotype. The chain employs TRBV3-1 and TRBJ2-2; 7 positions match TRBD2. The junction had 7 bases not matched to a gene; V was cut back by 3 bases and J by 3 bases. CDR1 and CDR2 (germline): LGHDT, YNNKEL (reference sequence). This CDR3 has 16 residues. The CDR3 nucleotides read TGTGCCAGCAGCCATAGGGGAGCGGGGTACACCGGGGAGCTGTTTTTT. This sequence encodes CASSHRGAGYTGELFF. The full variable domain, with the rest looked up from reference TRBV3-1 and TRBJ2-2, is DTAVSQTPKYLVTQMGNDKSIKCEQNLGHDTMYWYKQDSKKFLKIMFSYNNKELIINETVPNRFSPKSPDKAHLNLHINSLELGDSAVYFCASSHRGAGYTGELFFGEGSRLTVL.

This clonotype has at least ten counts. The V gene is TRBV5-1, the J gene TRBJ1-2, with D possibly being TRBD1 (6 bases). CDR1 and CDR2 (germline): SGHRS, YFSETQ. V lost 3 bases and J 7 bases, leaving 16 bases between the germline ends. This CDR3 has 14 residues. This CDR3 reads CASSSDTGLSGYTF. The CDR3 nucleotides are TGCGCCAGCAGCTCGGATACAGGGTTATCTGGCTACACCTTC.

A note on this clonotype: Just one base apart from a much larger clone, this may be a read error. The chain recombines TRBV20-1 with TRBJ2-7, with D perhaps assigned TRBD1 or TRBD2 (5 bases each). The CDR3 length is 15 residues. Germline V gene sequence: CDR1 DFQATT, CDR2 SNEGSKA (reference sequence). The CDR3 DNA reads TGCAGTGCTGCCCCCGGGACCCGGGGCGGGTACGAGCAGAACTTC. The encoded protein is CSAAPGTRGGYEQNF.

This clonotype has a handful of counts. The rearrangement uses TRBV20-1 and TRBJ2-5; D gene uncertain. V dropped 0 bases and J dropped 5 bases, with 1 base sitting between them. The length of the CDR3 is 10 residues. Germline V gene lookup returns CDR1 DFQATT and CDR2 SNEGSKA (reference sequence). The DNA for the CDR3 is TGCAGTGCTAGAGACGAGACCCAGTACTTC. Protein sequence: CSARDETQYF.

This clonotype was seen many times. One end of the junction is discordant with germline, which a read error may explain. V and J are TRBV20-1 and TRBJ2-7; 10 nucleotides agree with TRBD1. Germline lookup yields CDR1 DFQATT and CDR2 SNEGSKA (reference sequence). The length of the CDR3 is 13 residues. The CDR3 DNA reads TGCAGTGCAAGAGGGGACAGGGGCTACGAGCAGTACTTC. Translating it yields CSARGDRGYEQYF.

As regards this clonotype: A much more abundant neighbour one base away suggests this may be a read error. The chain carries TRBV29-1 and TRBJ2-7, with 8 bases matching TRBD2. This CDR3 is built from 13 residues. Germline V gives CDR1 SQVTM, CDR2 ANQGSEA. The V and J ends lost 4 bases and 1 base, in that order; junction bases with no gene match: 3. The CDR3 loop is CSVVERGSYEQYF. Here the CDR3 DNA reads TGCAGCGTTGTGGAGCGGGGGTCCTACGAGCAGTACTTC.

At least ten counts were recorded for this clonotype. The CDR3 spells CASRPGTGGGSYEQYF. The CDR3 nucleotides are TGTGCCAGCAGGCCGGGGACAGGGGGGGGTTCCTACGAGCAGTACTTC. This sequence joins TRBV5-4 and TRBJ2-7, with 11 bases fitting TRBD1. V gave up 5 bases and J gave up 1 base; unmatched junction bases: 8. Germline V gives CDR1 SGHNT, CDR2 YYREEE (reference sequence). There are 16 residues in the CDR3. The full variable domain, completed using reference TRBV5-4 and TRBJ2-7, is ETGVTQSPTHLIKTRGQQVTLRCSSQSGHNTVSWYQQALGQGPQFIFQYYREEENGRGNFPPRFSGLQFPNYSSELNVNALELDDSALYLCASRPGTGGGSYEQYFGPGTRLTVT.

Concerning this clonotype itself: This clone may be a read error of a much larger clone one base away. The chain couples TRBV20-1 to TRBJ2-1; no clear D gene. V was shortened by 4 bases and J by 7 bases, with 5 bases between the two germline ends. This CDR3 comprises 10 residues. CDR1 is DFQATT and CDR2 is SNEGSKA in the germline V gene (reference sequence). CDR3: CSANGNEQFF. CDR3 coding DNA: TGCAGTGCTAATGGGAATGAGCAGTTCTTC.

A remark on this clonotype: A read error may explain this, as a much larger clone is one base away. This chain joins TRBV12-3 or TRBV12-4 and TRBJ1-1; possible D gene TRBD1, 6 bases. This CDR3 contains 14 residues. This CDR3 is CASSLSQGNTKAFF. The CDR3 nucleotides read TGTGCCAGCAGTTTATCGCAGGGGAACACTAAAGCTTTCTTT.